Included here is one T cell receptor beta chain sequence, with context. CDR1 is SEHNR, CDR2 FQNEAQ, per germline (reference sequence). The CDR3 is made up of 13 amino acids. The ends were cut back, 5 bases at V and 10 bases at J, with 12 bases in the middle. The data were obtained in a study of blood T cell repertoires in COVID-19. Whole-study context: COVID-19 samples collected from the United States, Italy and Spain covered acute and convalescent phases. T cells, B-cell-depleted T cells, or PBMCs supplied cDNA or gDNA.

In the authors' workflow: Estimation of nucleated cell counts relied on the amplification of reference gene primers. Data came from immunoSEQ multiplex PCR; TCRdb stores just in-frame clones and leaves some out. From that table come the V and J calls and clone size; the DNA was used to work out D and trimming. The sample includes approximately 210,000 clones, more than 85% of them seen just once. This clonotype was sampled from a man aged 40-49 years with active or convalescent COVID-19. This rearrangement joins TRBV7-9 to TRBJ1-6, with no clear D. Sequencing used peripheral blood. CDR3 sequence reads: CASSPSGVSPLHF. CDR3 nucleotides: TGTGCCAGCAGCCCCTCGGGAGTCTCACCCCTCCACTTT.